This T cell receptor (beta chain) came from a study of T cells in Graves' hyperthyroidism and ophthalmopathy. RNA transcripts were the template for amplifying TCR beta CDR3 regions. RT-PCR in the first round (using the HTBI primer set) targeted the TCR CDR3. TCRdb reprocessed the multiplex PCR reads with MiXCR, giving one entry per CDR3 protein. Among 470,000 or so distinct CDR3 sequences, 20% were seen once, and the ten largest hold less than 30%. This CDR3 is built from 15 residues. Germline CDR1 MNHEY, CDR2 SVGAGI. Trimming shortened V by 4 bases and J by 5 bases, and 18 bases separated the two germline ends. Graves' hyperthyroidism showing no ophthalmopathy progression within 18 months was considered stable.

This sequence originates from a man aged 18 to 29 with Graves' hyperthyroidism. V gene TRBV6-5 combines with J gene TRBJ2-7; no firm D call. The sample taken for sequencing was blood. CDR3 in DNA: TGTGCCAGCAGTTCCCGTCCCAATAAGAAGAACGAGCAGTACTTC. This sequence encodes CASSSRPNKKNEQYF.